The clone carrying this T cell receptor (beta chain) was counted ten times or more. The data belong to a study of T-cell reconstitution after alpha-beta-depleted transplantation in children. The V end was cut by 1 base, the J end by 3 bases, with 10 bases between. The CDR3 totals 14 residues. CDR1 and CDR2 from the germline V gene are SGHDT and YYEEEE. For TCRbeta, the library was prepared with unique molecular identifiers. One entry per CDR3 protein, called by TCRdb with MiXCR from the PCR reads. This table has roughly 670,000 distinct CDR3 sequences, around 14% appearing once. This sequence joins TRBV5-6 and TRBJ1-2; D is ambiguous. The sequenced sample was PBMCs, obtained before TCRalphabeta/CD19-depleted stem cell transplant. The sequence came from a girl aged 2 to 9 with congenital amegakaryocytic thrombocytopenia, due to receive a stem cell transplant. Here the CDR3 DNA reads TGTGCCAGCAGCTTGCTTGGATTCTACTATGGCTACACCTTC. Encoded protein: CASSLLGFYYGYTF. Looking up the rest from reference TRBV5-6 and TRBJ1-2 gives the full variable domain: DAGVTQSPTHLIKTRGQQVTLRCSPKSGHDTVSWYQQALGQGPQFIFQYYEEEERQRGNFPDRFSGHQFPNYSSELNVNALLLGDSALYLCASSLLGFYYGYTFGSGTRLTVV.